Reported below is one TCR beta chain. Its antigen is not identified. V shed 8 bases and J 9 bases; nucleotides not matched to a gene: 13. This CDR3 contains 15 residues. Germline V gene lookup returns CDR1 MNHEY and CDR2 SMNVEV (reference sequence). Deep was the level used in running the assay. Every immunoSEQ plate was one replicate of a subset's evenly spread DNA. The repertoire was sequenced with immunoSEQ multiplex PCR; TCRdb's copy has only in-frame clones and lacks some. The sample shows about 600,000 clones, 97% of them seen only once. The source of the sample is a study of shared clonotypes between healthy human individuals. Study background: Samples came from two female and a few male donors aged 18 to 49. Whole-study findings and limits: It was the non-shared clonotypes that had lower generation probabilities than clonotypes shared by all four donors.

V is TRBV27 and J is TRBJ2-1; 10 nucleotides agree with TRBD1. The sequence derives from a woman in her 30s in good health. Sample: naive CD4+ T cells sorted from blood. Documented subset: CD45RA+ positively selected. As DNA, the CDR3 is TGTGCCAGCCGAGGGCCGGGACAGGGGATGGGTGAGCAGTTCTTC. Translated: CASRGPGQGMGEQFF.